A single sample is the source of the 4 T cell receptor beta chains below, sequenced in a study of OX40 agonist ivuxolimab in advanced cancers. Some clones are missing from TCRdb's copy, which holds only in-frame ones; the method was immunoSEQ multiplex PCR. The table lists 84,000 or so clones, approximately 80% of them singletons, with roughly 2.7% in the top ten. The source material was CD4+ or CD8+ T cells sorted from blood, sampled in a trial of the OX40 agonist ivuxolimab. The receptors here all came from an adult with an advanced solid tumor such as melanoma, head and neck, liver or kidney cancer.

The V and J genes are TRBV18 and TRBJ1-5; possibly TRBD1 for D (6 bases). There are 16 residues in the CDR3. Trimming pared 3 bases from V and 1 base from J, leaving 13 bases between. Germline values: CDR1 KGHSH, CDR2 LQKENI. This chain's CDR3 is CASSPPPGGSNQPQHF. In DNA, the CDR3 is TGTGCCAGCTCACCCCCCCCCGGGGGCAGCAATCAGCCCCAGCATTTT.

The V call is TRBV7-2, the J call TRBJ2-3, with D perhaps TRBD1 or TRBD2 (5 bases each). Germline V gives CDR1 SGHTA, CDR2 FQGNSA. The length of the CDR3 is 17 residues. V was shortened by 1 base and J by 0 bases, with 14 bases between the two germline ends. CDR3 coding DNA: TGTGCCAGCAGCTTAGAGTGGGGGAGCGCTAGCACAGATACGCAGTATTTT. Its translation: CASSLEWGSASTDTQYF.

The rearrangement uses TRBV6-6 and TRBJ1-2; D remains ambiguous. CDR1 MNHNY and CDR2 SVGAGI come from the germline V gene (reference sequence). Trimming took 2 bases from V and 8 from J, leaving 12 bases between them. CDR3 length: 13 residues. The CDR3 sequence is CASSYEGQIGYTF. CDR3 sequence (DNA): TGTGCCAGCAGTTACGAAGGCCAGATAGGCTACACCTTC.

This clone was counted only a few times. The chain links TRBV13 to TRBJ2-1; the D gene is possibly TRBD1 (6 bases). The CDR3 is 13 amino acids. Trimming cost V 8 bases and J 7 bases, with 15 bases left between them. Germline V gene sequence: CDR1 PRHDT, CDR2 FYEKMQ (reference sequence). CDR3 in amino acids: CASRQVGANEQFF. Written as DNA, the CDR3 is TGTGCCAGCCGACAGGTAGGGGCGAATGAGCAGTTCTTC. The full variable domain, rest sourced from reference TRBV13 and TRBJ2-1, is AAGVIQSPRHLIKEKRETATLKCYPIPRHDTVYWYQQGPGQDPQFLISFYEKMQSDKGSIPDRFSAQQFSDYHSELNMSSLELGDSALYFCASRQVGANEQFFGPGTRLTVL.